A selection of T cell receptor beta chains follows, all from one sample in a study of T-cell reconstitution after alpha-beta-depleted transplantation in children. TCRdb reprocessed the PCR reads via MiXCR and lists one record per CDR3 protein. The sample contains more than 85,000 distinct CDR3 sequences, about 9.3% of which appear only once. The sequences come from PBMCs from the stem cell graft donor, collected from the stem cell graft. Source of these receptors: a human donor who donated a stem cell graft to a child with acute lymphoblastic leukemia. CDR3s include the opening cysteine and the closing phenylalanine or tryptophan.

J gene | V gene | CDR3 protein
TRBJ2-3 | TRBV1 | CTSSQDGPTDTQYF
TRBJ1-2 | TRBV24-1 | CATSDPGQGSGYTF
TRBJ2-7 | TRBV12-3/TRBV12-4 | CASSPGQGREQYF
TRBJ2-1 | TRBV12-3/TRBV12-4 | CASSFNGGASNEQFF
TRBJ1-6 | TRBV20-1 | CSARDPYNSPLHF
TRBJ2-2 | TRBV2 | CASSEGPLLTGELFF
TRBJ2-3 | TRBV11-3 | CASSLDGHSTDTQYF
TRBJ2-3 | TRBV7-6 | CASSLRLVSGGTDTQYF
TRBJ1-1 | TRBV4-1 | CASSHRHSNTEAFF
TRBJ2-6 | TRBV28 | CASSLSGQAWGSSGANVLTF
TRBJ2-2 | TRBV12-3/TRBV12-4 | CASSLSGAYRSRELFF
TRBJ1-5 | TRBV7-2 | CASSPGHLRSGSAQPQHF
TRBJ2-1 | TRBV7-9 | CASSPLTSGNYNEQFF
TRBJ2-1 | TRBV19 | CASSGLAGRNEQFF
TRBJ1-6 | TRBV27 | CASGTGTANSPLHF
TRBJ2-2 | TRBV7-2 | CASSLAKLANTGELFF
TRBJ2-3 | TRBV9 | CASSVAHSTDTQYF
TRBJ2-7 | TRBV7-2 | CASSTRTSGGTGEQYF
TRBJ1-5 | TRBV18 | CASSLTGTGGYQPQHF
TRBJ1-6 | TRBV4-3 | CASSQDRGFSPLHF
TRBJ2-3 | TRBV4-1 | CASSQGWSGGTPTDTQYF
TRBJ1-4 | TRBV12-3/TRBV12-4 | CASAPAGGYEKLFF
TRBJ1-3 | TRBV15 | CATSRDRVSGNTIYF
TRBJ1-1 | TRBV7-2 | CASSYPSLYTEAFF
TRBJ2-5 | TRBV20-1 | CSAGPLGREETQYF
TRBJ2-3 | TRBV19 | CASSTAGLLGTDTQYF
TRBJ1-2 | TRBV6-2/TRBV6-3 | CASSYVAGRSGYTF
TRBJ2-1 | TRBV27 | CASSVGQGRRGEQFF
TRBJ2-5 | TRBV5-1 | CASSSGLPQETQYF
TRBJ2-5 | TRBV5-1 | CASSLGSGQGETQYF
TRBJ2-7 | TRBV25-1 | CASSEGPEQYF
TRBJ1-1 | TRBV7-3 | CASSPFEGEIAFF
TRBJ2-5 | TRBV4-3 | CASSQGRGETQYF
TRBJ2-7 | TRBV29-1 | CSVGVSYSYEQYF
TRBJ1-5 | TRBV7-2 | CASSQGNSNQPQHF
TRBJ1-4 | TRBV7-2 | CASSGRGQEEKLFF
TRBJ2-4 | TRBV30 | CAWSDERRVAKNIQYF
TRBJ2-2 | TRBV10-3 | CAISEGDSLEWDTGELFF
TRBJ1-2 | TRBV29-1 | CSVEDEGTGTAWGYTF
TRBJ2-1 | TRBV12-3/TRBV12-4 | CASSSRAGVGSYNEQFF
TRBJ2-2 | TRBV12-3/TRBV12-4 | CATRLGGQGRGGELFF
TRBJ1-2 | TRBV7-9 | CASSSNRDTINYGYTF
TRBJ2-4 | TRBV12-3/TRBV12-4 | CASSLTRDRANIQYF
TRBJ2-2 | TRBV5-1 | CASSSSGTENTGELFF
TRBJ1-2 | TRBV20-1 | CSAVHQGAWGYTF
TRBJ2-7 | TRBV12-3/TRBV12-4 | CASSPIGQGVEQYF
TRBJ2-5 | TRBV12-3/TRBV12-4 | CASSFRPSLYQETQYF
TRBJ2-5 | TRBV7-9 | CASSPGTSGGQYSF
TRBJ1-1 | TRBV20-1 | CSARGIVATEAFF
TRBJ2-1 | TRBV9 | CASSPRAGGTYNEQFF
TRBJ1-1 | TRBV7-2 | CASSLSWALMNTEAFF
TRBJ1-3 | TRBV12-3/TRBV12-4 | CAICLADGSGRGLGNTIYF
TRBJ2-2 | TRBV4-3 | CARILAEGTGELFF
TRBJ2-2 | TRBV9 | CASSVGSGTGELFF